This TCR beta chain was captured in a study of T-cell memory formation after mild COVID-19. The ends were cut back, 0 bases at V and 8 bases at J, with 19 bases in the middle. This CDR3 has 16 residues. CDR1 and CDR2 from the germline V gene are LGHNA and YSLEER. A single record per CDR3 protein comes from TCRdb applying MiXCR to the 5' RACE reads. This sample has under 250,000 distinct CDR3 sequences; more than 8% occur once, and the top ten carry 3.5%. Of note for this clonotype: What it recognizes is unknown.

Study-level results: For second-wave clones that peaked at day 37, SARS-CoV-2 specificity went unverified. Among contracting clones, CD4+ were mainly CM/EM and CD8+ enriched in EMRA. Detection of some responders pre-infection suggested pre-existing cross-reactive memory T cells participated. CD4/CD8 balance held among clones contracting day 15 to 85, and later expanders leaned CD4+.

The chain has TRBV4-3 and TRBJ1-2; no firm D call. Sequencing was performed on PBMCs or a T cell subset sorted from them (not recorded which). This receptor was taken from a man between 18 and 29 years old who had mild COVID-19 (a few samples of this study predate the infection). Cell type and time point are not known. CDR3 coding DNA: TGCGCCAGCAGCCAAGATCTTACCCGGGAACCTGGCGGCTACACCTTC. Translating gives CASSQDLTREPGGYTF.